A selection of T cell receptor beta chains follows, all from one sample in a study of T-cell memory formation after mild COVID-19. One entry per CDR3 protein, called by TCRdb with MiXCR from the 5' RACE reads. The sample holds hundreds of thousands of distinct CDR3 sequences, roughly 21% seen once. The sample consisted of PBMCs or a T cell subset sorted from them (not recorded which). The origin of the receptors is a man aged 18 to 29 who had mild COVID-19 (a few samples of this study predate the infection). Cell type and time point are not known. The CDR3 runs from the conserved cysteine through the conserved F or W. A D gene is named only where the DNA matches it firmly. Where a row states a size, it is once, few, many or the class of an expanded clone; other rows omit it.

d_call: .
v_call: TRBV5-1
clone_size: .
j_call: TRBJ1-2
cdr3_nt: TGCGCCAGCAGTTCCGCCCCCGGGACCTACTATGGCTACACCTTC
cdr3_aa: CASSSAPGTYYGYTF

d_call: .
v_call: TRBV6-2/TRBV6-3
clone_size: .
j_call: TRBJ1-4
cdr3_nt: TGTGCCAGCAGCCCAGACAGGACTCCAACTAATGAAAAACTGTTTTTT
cdr3_aa: CASSPDRTPTNEKLFF

d_call: .
v_call: TRBV20-1
clone_size: .
j_call: TRBJ2-5
cdr3_nt: TGCAGTGCTAGAGCCATTTCTTGGGGCCGAGAGACCCAGTACTTC
cdr3_aa: CSARAISWGRETQYF

d_call: .
v_call: TRBV2
clone_size: few
j_call: TRBJ1-2
cdr3_nt: TGTGCCAGCAGTGAATCTAGCTATGGCTACACCTTC
cdr3_aa: CASSESSYGYTF

d_call: TRBD1
v_call: TRBV7-2
clone_size: .
j_call: TRBJ1-5
cdr3_nt: TGTGCCAGCAGTAAACAGGGGTCGGCCAATCAGCCCCAGCATTTT
cdr3_aa: CASSKQGSANQPQHF

d_call: TRBD1
v_call: TRBV20-1
clone_size: .
j_call: TRBJ1-1
cdr3_nt: TGCAGTGCTAAATTAACAGGGGGCGGAACTGAAGCTTTCTTT
cdr3_aa: CSAKLTGGGTEAFF

d_call: .
v_call: TRBV20-1
clone_size: .
j_call: TRBJ1-6
cdr3_nt: TGCAGTGCCACCGGCACCCTTAATTCACCCCTCCACTTT
cdr3_aa: CSATGTLNSPLHF

d_call: .
v_call: TRBV7-9
clone_size: .
j_call: TRBJ1-1
cdr3_nt: TGTGCCAGCAGCGGCGAGGGGAAGGGCACTGAAGCTTTCTTT
cdr3_aa: CASSGEGKGTEAFF

d_call: .
v_call: TRBV5-1
clone_size: .
j_call: TRBJ1-1
cdr3_nt: TGCGCCAGCAGCTTGGAGACAGGTGCCACTGAAGCTTTCTTT
cdr3_aa: CASSLETGATEAFF

d_call: .
v_call: TRBV20-1
clone_size: .
j_call: TRBJ1-5
cdr3_nt: TGCAGTGCTAGTGTACAGGGTTATAGCAATCAGCCCCAGCATTTT
cdr3_aa: CSASVQGYSNQPQHF

d_call: TRBD1
v_call: TRBV7-9
clone_size: .
j_call: TRBJ2-3
cdr3_nt: TGTGCCAGCAGCCGAGGGCCGGGACAGGAAACAGATACGCAGTATTTT
cdr3_aa: CASSRGPGQETDTQYF

d_call: .
v_call: TRBV5-1
clone_size: few
j_call: TRBJ2-3
cdr3_nt: TGCGCCAGCAGCTTGATCCCCCCCTCCCGCACAGATACGCAGTATTTT
cdr3_aa: CASSLIPPSRTDTQYF

d_call: .
v_call: TRBV12-3/TRBV12-4
clone_size: .
j_call: TRBJ1-2
cdr3_nt: TGTGCCAGCAGTTTAGCGTTAGCAATCTATGGCTACACCTTC
cdr3_aa: CASSLALAIYGYTF

d_call: .
v_call: TRBV19
clone_size: few
j_call: TRBJ2-1
cdr3_nt: TGTGCCAGTACCGGGGCCGACTCCTACAATGAGCAGTTCTTC
cdr3_aa: CASTGADSYNEQFF

d_call: .
v_call: TRBV5-1
clone_size: few
j_call: TRBJ1-1
cdr3_nt: TGCGCCAGCAGCTTGGGAAAAGGAGGGCTTGAAGCTTTCTTT
cdr3_aa: CASSLGKGGLEAFF

d_call: .
v_call: TRBV5-5
clone_size: .
j_call: TRBJ2-3
cdr3_nt: TGTGCCAGCAGCCTGCAGGGGACCGTATGGGCAGATACGCAGTATTTT
cdr3_aa: CASSLQGTVWADTQYF

d_call: .
v_call: TRBV20-1
clone_size: .
j_call: TRBJ2-7
cdr3_nt: TGCAGTGCTAGAAACAGGGACGGCTACGAGCAGTACTTC
cdr3_aa: CSARNRDGYEQYF

d_call: .
v_call: TRBV5-7
clone_size: few
j_call: TRBJ2-7
cdr3_nt: TGTGCCAGCAGCTTGAGGAGGGATGACGAGCAGTACTTC
cdr3_aa: CASSLRRDDEQYF

d_call: .
v_call: TRBV5-1
clone_size: .
j_call: TRBJ1-4
cdr3_nt: TGCGCCAGCCAGGACCCCCCTAATGAAAAACTGTTTTTT
cdr3_aa: CASQDPPNEKLFF

d_call: .
v_call: TRBV21-1
clone_size: few
j_call: TRBJ2-7
cdr3_nt: TGTGCCGAGGGGCCACCGTCGGCATACGAGCAGTACTTC
cdr3_aa: CAEGPPSAYEQYF

d_call: .
v_call: TRBV7-9
clone_size: few
j_call: TRBJ2-1
cdr3_nt: TGTGCCAGCAGCTTTCCCGGATCGCGTGAGCAGTTCTTC
cdr3_aa: CASSFPGSREQFF

d_call: .
v_call: TRBV28
clone_size: few
j_call: TRBJ2-3
cdr3_nt: TGTGCCAGCAGTTTAACGGCGGGGTTATTAGATACGCAGTATTTT
cdr3_aa: CASSLTAGLLDTQYF

d_call: .
v_call: TRBV6-6
clone_size: .
j_call: TRBJ1-1
cdr3_nt: TGTGCCAGCAGTCGTTTTCAGGGGAACACTGAAGCTTTCTTT
cdr3_aa: CASSRFQGNTEAFF

d_call: TRBD1
v_call: TRBV3-1
clone_size: .
j_call: TRBJ2-3
cdr3_nt: TGTGCCAGCAGCCAAGACCCGGACAGGGGTGGAGATACGCAGTATTTT
cdr3_aa: CASSQDPDRGGDTQYF

d_call: TRBD2
v_call: TRBV2
clone_size: .
j_call: TRBJ2-7
cdr3_nt: TGTGCCAGTGCAGCGGGGGGTAAGGAGGAGCAGTACTTC
cdr3_aa: CASAAGGKEEQYF

d_call: .
v_call: TRBV15
clone_size: few
j_call: TRBJ2-1
cdr3_nt: .
cdr3_aa: CATSRDHFGNEQFF

d_call: TRBD1
v_call: TRBV20-1
clone_size: few
j_call: TRBJ1-4
cdr3_nt: TGCAGTGCTAGCACGACAGGGCTTACGGAAAAACTGTTTTTT
cdr3_aa: CSASTTGLTEKLFF

d_call: .
v_call: TRBV20-1
clone_size: .
j_call: TRBJ2-5
cdr3_nt: TGCAGTGCTAGCCCAGGCGGGGCGGGGACCCAGTACTTC
cdr3_aa: CSASPGGAGTQYF

d_call: .
v_call: TRBV7-2
clone_size: few
j_call: TRBJ2-5
cdr3_nt: TGTGCCAGCGGGGGAGGGGGGGCCTTCCAAGAGACCCAGTACTTC
cdr3_aa: CASGGGGAFQETQYF

d_call: .
v_call: TRBV6-5
clone_size: .
j_call: TRBJ1-2
cdr3_nt: TGTGCCAGCAGTTACTCGACCCCGGTTCTAACTTCTAACTATGGCTACACCTTC
cdr3_aa: CASSYSTPVLTSNYGYTF

d_call: .
v_call: TRBV7-9
clone_size: few
j_call: TRBJ2-7
cdr3_nt: TGTGCCAGCAGCTCCCCCCTGTCCACTGGATACGAGCAGTACTTC
cdr3_aa: CASSSPLSTGYEQYF

d_call: .
v_call: TRBV7-2
clone_size: .
j_call: TRBJ2-3
cdr3_nt: TGTGCCAGCAGCTTAGCTCCTACAGGTTTAGATACGCAGTATTTT
cdr3_aa: CASSLAPTGLDTQYF

d_call: .
v_call: TRBV14
clone_size: few
j_call: TRBJ2-2
cdr3_nt: TGTGCCAGCAGCCCGACCGTGGGCCCCGTACTAGCCACCGGGGAGCTGTTTTTT
cdr3_aa: CASSPTVGPVLATGELFF

d_call: TRBD1
v_call: TRBV5-1
clone_size: .
j_call: TRBJ2-1
cdr3_nt: TGCGCCAGCAGCTTCAGGACAGGTGACAATGAGCAGTTCTTC
cdr3_aa: CASSFRTGDNEQFF

d_call: TRBD1
v_call: TRBV5-1
clone_size: .
j_call: TRBJ1-6
cdr3_nt: TGCGCCAGCAGCTTGGAGGGACAGGGTTTTAGCTCCTATAATTCACCCCTCCACTTT
cdr3_aa: CASSLEGQGFSSYNSPLHF

d_call: TRBD1
v_call: TRBV14
clone_size: .
j_call: TRBJ2-4
cdr3_nt: TGTGCCAGCAGCCAGAACTACCAGGGGGCGCCGGCCAAAAACATTCAGTACTTC
cdr3_aa: CASSQNYQGAPAKNIQYF

d_call: .
v_call: TRBV20-1
clone_size: few
j_call: TRBJ2-7
cdr3_nt: TGCAGTGCTAGAGATCCGAGGGGCTCCTACGAGCAGTACTTC
cdr3_aa: CSARDPRGSYEQYF